The entry that follows covers one T cell receptor (beta chain) sequence. The sample is drawn from a study of T cells in Graves' hyperthyroidism and ophthalmopathy. This CDR3 has 16 residues. V gave up 2 bases and J gave up 4 bases; unmatched junction bases: 9. CDR1 is MNHEY, CDR2 SVGAGI, per germline. The source material, RNA transcripts, was used to amplify TCR beta CDR3 regions. With the HTBI primer set, the TCR CDR3 went through a first round of RT-PCR. Each CDR3 protein is one row after TCRdb ran MiXCR on the multiplex PCR reads. The sample lists about 580,000 distinct CDR3 sequences; roughly 13% were seen once.

Sequencing was done on a sample of blood. The clonotype was recovered from a woman aged 30 to 39 with Graves' hyperthyroidism that later progressed to Graves' ophthalmopathy. The chain carries TRBV6-5 and TRBJ2-7, with TRBD2 identical over 9 bases. CDR3 sequence reads: CASSYALAGTVYEQYF. In nucleotides, the CDR3 is TGTGCCAGCAGTTACGCTCTAGCGGGAACGGTGTACGAGCAGTACTTC.